Sequencing of this TCR beta chain was carried out in a study of Ad26.COV2.S vaccination and SARS-CoV-2 variants. Study context: Once, or twice with 56 days between doses, Ad26.COV2.S was given intramuscularly.

Profiled with immunoSEQ multiplex PCR; TCRdb holds only in-frame clones, not every one. This sample yields about 320,000 clones, of which roughly 86% are seen a single time; 1.5% to 2.5% belongs to the top ten. Looked up from germline, CDR1 is SGHNT and CDR2 is YYREEE (reference sequence). The ends were cut back, 4 bases at V and 4 bases at J, with 14 bases in the middle. This CDR3 contains 14 residues. Treatment indicated: around 19 received Ad26.COV2.S at low or high dose, single or two shots; 5 received placebo; per-sample allocation not given. It was on day 63 after the first vaccine or placebo injection that samples were taken.

This clonotype originated in a person between 18 and 60 years old who received the Ad26.COV2.S COVID-19 vaccine or a placebo. Sample: peripheral blood, taken in a trial of Ad26.COV2.S vaccine versus placebo. This rearrangement joins TRBV5-4 to TRBJ1-1; no firm D call. CDR3 loop: CASSPRAGSTEAFF. The CDR3 bases are TGTGCCAGCAGCCCCCGCGCGGGGAGCACTGAAGCTTTCTTT.